The TCR beta chain described here comes from a study of regulatory T cells in long-lasting Graves disease. CDR3 regions were amplified by Arm-PCR using iRepertoire HTBI primers to build TCR beta libraries. TCRdb reanalysed the multiplex PCR reads using MiXCR and keeps one entry per CDR3 protein. The data contain 450,000 to 650,000 distinct CDR3 sequences, roughly 16% of them seen just once; the ten biggest clones take up just under 25%. In its sample, this clonotype was seen many times. The time point is: newly diagnosed GD, antithyroid drugs for less than 3 months. RNA extracted from PBMCs served as the sequencing template. The junction had 5 bases not matched to a gene; V was cut back by 6 bases and J by 7 bases. The CDR3 runs to 13 residues. Per the germline V gene, CDR1 is SQVTM and CDR2 is ANQGSEA. In addition, the sample was reused for a study of T cells in Graves' hyperthyroidism and ophthalmopathy. Per that paper: Not enrolled were patients with uncontrolled infection, other autoimmune disease, pregnancy or lactation. Most clonotypes that expanded in the thyroid above 0.001 also showed up in blood.

This clonotype was sampled from a woman in her forties or fifties with Graves disease. Material: peripheral blood mononuclear cells (PBMCs), obtained at new diagnosis, from a patient treated with antithyroid drugs. The chain joins TRBV29-1 to TRBJ1-6, with 8 positions matching TRBD1. This CDR3 reads CSVRTGRNSPLHF. CDR3 DNA: TGCAGCGTCCGGACAGGGAGGAATTCACCCCTCCACTTT. The variable domain in full, with the rest retrieved from reference TRBV29-1 and TRBJ1-6, is SAVISQKPSRDICQRGTSLTIQCQVDSQVTMMFWYRQQPGQSLTLIATANQGSEATYESGFVIDKFPISRPNLTFSTLTVSNMSPEDSSIYLCSVRTGRNSPLHFGNGTRLTVT.